This passage covers 8 T cell receptor beta chains from one sample sequenced in a study of T cells in Graves' hyperthyroidism and ophthalmopathy. RNA transcripts provided the source from which TCR beta CDR3 regions were amplified. When the TCR CDR3 underwent first-round RT-PCR, the HTBI primer set was used. TCRdb re-called the multiplex PCR reads through MiXCR, storing one row per CDR3 protein. The sample gives fewer than 350,000 distinct CDR3 sequences, roughly 19% of which show up once; under 45% is in the top ten. The material sequenced was blood. These receptors all come from a man aged 50 to 60 with Graves' ophthalmopathy.

This clonotype was recorded many times. This sequence joins TRBV20-1 and TRBJ2-3, with 14 nucleotides matching TRBD2. The germline V gene has CDR1 DFQATT and CDR2 SNEGSKA (reference sequence). Germline trimming cut 8 bases from V and 5 bases from J; bases unmatched to any gene: 9. CDR3 length: 15 residues. This chain's CDR3 is CSYSGGLAGEDTQYF. CDR3 nucleotides: TGCAGTTACTCCGGGGGACTAGCGGGAGAAGATACGCAGTATTTT.

Many counts were recorded for this clonotype. The chain couples TRBV7-8 to TRBJ2-7, with D possibly matching TRBD2 (5 bases). The CDR3 runs to 15 residues. The V gene's germline CDR1 is SGHVS and CDR2 FQNEAQ. V gave up 4 bases and J gave up 2 bases, with 15 bases separating them. The CDR3 DNA follows: TGTGCCAGCAGCTCCGGGCCGGGATTGGCCTACGAGCAGTACTTC. Amino acid sequence: CASSSGPGLAYEQYF.

The chain links TRBV28 to TRBJ2-7; 9 nucleotides match TRBD1. This CDR3 comprises 18 residues. The germline gives CDR1 MDHEN, CDR2 SYDVKM. After removal of 6 bases from V and 6 bases from J, the junction contained 21 bases not matched to a gene. The CDR3 DNA reads TGTGCCAGCAGAGCCGGGACAGGGTCAGCGGTAGCCCTCGGCGAGCAGTACTTC. Its translation is CASRAGTGSAVALGEQYF.

This clonotype occurred a few times. The V call is TRBV3-1, the J call TRBJ2-5; 10 nucleotides align to TRBD2. This CDR3 is 15 amino acids long. J lost 7 bases, V lost 7 bases, and 12 bases had no gene match. The germline CDR1 and CDR2 sequences are LGHDT and YNNKEL (reference sequence). The CDR3 protein is CASTPRAGGDGTQYF. CDR3 DNA: TGTGCCAGCACCCCTCGAGCGGGAGGGGACGGGACCCAGTACTTC.

This clonotype was seen a few times. This chain links TRBV6-1 with TRBJ1-1, with D maybe TRBD1 (5 bases). With 5 bases removed from V and 5 bases from J, the gap between germline ends came to 24 bases. CDR3 size: 17 residues. CDR1 is MNHNS, CDR2 SASEGT, per germline. DNA of the CDR3: TGTGCCAGCAGTCCACCTTCCGGAGGGGCGGTGTGGACTGAAGCTTTCTTT. This translates into CASSPPSGGAVWTEAFF.

This clonotype appeared many times. This chain joins TRBV20-1 and TRBJ1-1; D gene ambiguous. Germline V lookup: CDR1 DFQATT, CDR2 SNEGSKA (reference sequence). Between the trimmed V and J ends, which lost 0 bases and 0 bases, there was a span of 20 bases. The CDR3 is 18 residues long. DNA of the CDR3: TGCAGTGCTAGAGATCCCGCAAGGAGGGCTGGGATGAACACTGAAGCTTTCTTT. It specifies CSARDPARRAGMNTEAFF.

The J gene is TRBJ2-7, the V gene TRBV6-1; TRBD2 agrees at 7 bases. The trim removed 8 bases at V and 0 bases at J, leaving 13 bases unmatched. Germline-derived CDR1 and CDR2 are MNHNS and SASEGT. This CDR3 region has 16 residues. The CDR3: CASGLATSLSSYEQYF. The CDR3 coding sequence is TGTGCCAGCGGCCTAGCGACTAGCCTCAGCTCCTACGAGCAGTACTTC.

This clonotype has at least ten counts. J is TRBJ2-3 and V is TRBV5-1, with TRBD1 as a possible D gene (5 bases). There are 14 residues in the CDR3. With 5 bases removed from V and 2 bases from J, the gap between germline ends came to 12 bases. Germline assignment: CDR1 SGHRS and CDR2 YFSETQ. The CDR3 DNA reads as TGCGCCAGCAGACAGGACATCCACACAGATACGCAGTATTTT. Translation gives CASRQDIHTDTQYF.